This T cell receptor (beta chain) comes out of a study of cytomegalovirus exposure and HLA in healthy donors (dated by TCRdb to the late 2010s). Looking at the study overall: According to an earlier analysis of a few hundred of the donors, 150 million to 200 million T cells yielded roughly 110 million unique TCR beta sequences and around 280 Gb of sequence data. An early release covering 550 to 650 HLA-typed donors comprised approximately 300 gigabases of sequencing data and 65 million to 100 million unique TCR sequences. Of the approximately 400 genotyped donors, 65% to 90% fell in the genetic ancestry cluster associated with self-reported Caucasian donors. The study aimed to test whether signatures of past pathogen exposure could be identified by cataloging public T cell receptors. The study used immunosequencing to profile the T cell repertoires of approximately 650 subjects and linked those repertoires to cytomegalovirus serostatus. Besides the first cohort of roughly 660 subjects, a separate validation cohort made up of 120 different subjects was used. The study combined high-throughput TCR immunosequencing, statistical association of individual TCRs with disease status, and machine learning to predict cytomegalovirus infection status. A later analysis re-examined previously published TCR beta repertoires from 500 to 700 donors and added high-resolution HLA genotyping to investigate patterns of TCR occurrence. The later analysis used no new phenotypic data to find candidate immune exposures, relying instead on TCR beta sequences and their occurrence across donors. In an earlier analysis of roughly 600 of the donors, high-throughput TCR beta sequencing was used to judge whether each TCR beta V gene segment behaved as functional or pseudogenic. Donor age, sex, ethnicity and CMV serostatus were compiled alongside the repertoire data. Genome-wide SNP genotypes for about three fifths of the roughly 670 donors were used in a later genetic analysis, which treated that subset as a discovery cohort. Every repertoire in the discovery cohort had been generated on one and the same sequencing platform. HLA typing included class I and class II loci at four-digit resolution. Typing coverage differed by locus: A, B, C, DRB1 and DQB1 were typed in roughly 629-630 donors, DQA1 in about 500, DPA1 in some 570, and DPB1 in 472. Several DR-DQ haplotypes were treated as single units for association and clustering because of strong linkage in the cohort. Across around 400 genotyped donors of the cohort, an average of about 240,000 unique TCR beta nucleotide sequences per donor were sequenced, and roughly 20% of those sequences were non-productive. Points the paper makes about the study in general: An association between a missense DCLRE1C variant and V-gene and J-gene trimming of TCR beta chains was found in a later genetic analysis and replicated in an independent cohort. The classifier was reported to diagnose cytomegalovirus status with high specificity and sensitivity in both the original cohort and the validation cohort. The study gave a list of under 200 TCR beta chains associated with cytomegalovirus. For the cohort, immune exposure information was limited to CMV serostatus. According to a later analysis, parvovirus B19, influenza, CMV and Epstein-Barr virus appeared linked to several top co-occurrence clusters. Because counts were too low, some 16 rarely observed V segments, including chromosome 9 orphons, were excluded from the earlier analysis of roughly 580 of the donors. A further reported finding was that TCR beta sequences accurately predicted the HLA-A and HLA-B alleles for most subjects in the first cohort. Correlated functional status among segregating V segments might be attributable to linkage disequilibrium, but an unknown experimental factor could not be ruled out. A later analysis associated 16,951 TCR beta sequences with specific HLA alleles at a false discovery rate of 0.05. Because some donors lacked HLA typing at each locus, the association tests relied only on the typed subset. Sequencing depth was assumed to be roughly uniform across donors in the presence/absence analyses, though that assumption may not hold. In a later analysis, TCR association rates were found to vary across HLA loci, with the most associated TCRs seen for DRB1 alleles and the fewest for HLA-C alleles. An earlier analysis of roughly 570 of the donors showed that most TCR beta V segments appeared in productive rearrangements either about 87% or about 30% of the time, which broadly matched IMGT annotations. A group of highly shared sequence variants was considered likely to be a technical artifact of the sequencing pipeline. In a later analysis, HLA-associated TCR beta chains showed more clonal expansion and lower generation probabilities than non-associated chains that were equally common. The authors suggested that the approach could potentially be extended to other disease states and immunological phenotypes. In a later analysis, most CMV-associated TCR beta chains were found to appear HLA-restricted, with HLA associations seemingly driven largely by CMV exposure. In a later genetic analysis, fewer N-insertions in productive TCRs were reported among donors in an Asian-associated ancestry cluster than the 666-donor mean. When HLA alleles, especially DR and DQ, strongly co-occurred, attributing TCR associations to individual alleles was difficult. Only TCR beta chains were sequenced in this cohort, and the absence of alpha or paired-chain data limited detectable features. Three of the identified cytomegalovirus-associated TCR beta chains were confirmed in vitro to be specific for cytomegalovirus antigens. Most TCR sequences were seen in very few donors, while some public TCRs were found in many individuals.

Preparation of the library involved the immunoSEQ multiplex PCR assay. For the multiplex PCR, a mixture combining 60 forward primers for TCR Vbeta segments and 13 reverse primers for TCR Jbeta segments was used. A multiplex PCR assay on genomic DNA amplified the CDR3 region of rearranged TCR beta genes. On the Illumina HiSeq System, the amplified TCR beta libraries were sequenced as 87-base-pair reads. The paper's processing steps were these. A later analysis counted approximately 76 million unique TCR beta chains across the 550 to 750 repertoires, and some 11 million of these chains were shared by at least two donors. Raw reads were error-corrected and collapsed into unique sequences with a nearest-neighbor algorithm that merged closely related sequences to remove PCR and sequencing errors. V, D and J gene segments were assigned by aligning CDR3 sequences to IMGT reference sequences. For a sequence to be retained, a match of at least six nucleotides was required to both a V gene segment and a J gene segment. A rearrangement counted as productive if the CDR3 had no stop codons and remained in frame with V and J, and every other rearrangement counted as non-productive. Following IMGT convention, CDR3 was defined as the stretch from the second conserved V-encoded cysteine up to the conserved J-encoded phenylalanine. The earlier analysis of fewer than 700 of the donors excluded sequences that lacked an unambiguous match to a single V gene segment. In an earlier analysis of 587 of the donors, V segments were called functional above 56.7% productive rearrangements and were called segregating when the between-donor standard deviation exceeded 5%. A statistical classification framework was built for diagnosing cytomegalovirus status from the catalog of TCR beta chain sequences. A later analysis assigned V and J genes by comparing TCR nucleotide sequences with IMGT/GENE-DB human TR gene sequences. A later analysis assigned CDR3 sequences and most-parsimonious VDJ recombination scenarios with the TCRdist pipeline. In a later analysis, each TCR beta chain was defined by its CDR3 amino acid sequence together with its V-gene family, and reads lacking a unique V-gene family were excluded. A later analysis removed 550 to 650 highly shared, low-generation-probability nucleotide sequences to deal with suspected cross-contamination and a sequencing artifact. In a later analysis, a clonal expansion index was calculated for each public chain from normalized within-repertoire ranks of inferred template counts. A later analysis computed generation probabilities with a VDJ recombination model fitted to out-of-frame rearrangements, and checked the results against IGoR. Hypergeometric tests were used in a later analysis to score TCR-TCR, TCR-HLA and TCR-CMV co-occurrence, with a repertoire-size bias correction applied to the TCR pairs. To estimate false discovery rates, a later analysis permuted the HLA or CMV assignments 20 times. In a later analysis, co-occurring TCRs were grouped using DBSCAN, with TCRdist sequence similarity added in when clustering inside HLA-allele-positive subsets. Repertoires with fewer than 30,000 or more than 120,000 public chains were left out of co-occurrence clustering, as were five repertoires with anomalous nucleotide sharing. The table was pulled from immuneACCESS by TCRdb, which kept in-frame rearrangements only. Such tables lose some clones; where checked, under half of the loss comes from unresolved V genes, and the rest has no known cause. V and J calls plus clone size are reproduced from that table; the DNA served to infer D and trimming. The table for this sample lists about 160,000 clones; 75% to 90% of them were counted only once. The ten largest account for around 1.8% of the sample.

On this clone itself: The antigen this receptor binds is unknown. No base qualities exist here, and no much larger clone lies one base off it.

In total, 600 or so healthy bone marrow donors made up the cohort. All cohort members were sampled while nominally healthy, although unrecorded immune exposures were likely present. The donor was CMV seronegative and belonged to the group of 352 seronegative cohort members. Each donor provided a peripheral blood sample, and peripheral blood mononuclear cells were used for TCR beta sequencing. The Qiagen DNeasy Blood Extraction Kit was used to extract genomic DNA from the blood cell samples. The sequenced sample consisted of PBMCs. The receptor's source is a woman aged 18-35 years in good health and CMV-seronegative.

The CDR3 has the sequence CASNSDGNSYEQYF. The nucleotides are TGTGCCAGTAACTCGGACGGGAACTCCTACGAGCAGTACTTC. Recombination joined TRBV19 with TRBJ2-7; a tentative D match to TRBD2 spans 5 bases. From its cysteine to its phenylalanine, the CDR3 spans 14 amino acids. Here the CDR3 DNA is all that survives: 42 bases in frame from base 1. CDR1 and CDR2, looked up from the germline V gene (reference sequence), are LNHDA and SQIVND. V lost 7 bases and J lost 0 bases; the stretch between them is 13 bases long.